The next 25 T cell receptor beta chains were all read from a single sample in a study of radiation and T cells in renal cell carcinoma. Noted time point: baseline pretreatment blood. Documented treatment: 15 Gy SBRT to primary tumor, nephrectomy 4 weeks later. Using immunoSEQ multiplex PCR, the repertoire was profiled, and TCRdb retains in-frame clones only, with some absent. The sample has 120,000 to 150,000 clones; about nine tenths are singletons. Material: blood, obtained from a patient whose treatment included radiotherapy and nephrectomy. These receptors originate from a woman in her 70s with renal cell carcinoma.

This chain connects TRBV7-8 to TRBJ1-3; D uncertain. V was shortened by 0 bases and J by 8 bases, with 20 bases between the two germline ends. In germline, CDR1 is SGHVS, CDR2 FQNEAQ. CDR3 length equals 17 residues. The CDR3 is CASSLAARPGSGDTIYF. The CDR3 DNA reads as TGTGCCAGCAGCTTAGCGGCCCGTCCTGGGTCCGGCGACACCATATATTTT.

J is TRBJ1-6 and V is TRBV7-9; 7 nucleotides agree with TRBD1. The CDR3 is 15 amino acids. Losses at the gene ends were 3 bases for V and 8 bases for J; bases not matched to a gene: 7. Looked up from germline, CDR1 is SEHNR and CDR2 is FQNEAQ (reference sequence). CDR3 in amino acids: CASSFYTGVDSPLHF. The DNA of the CDR3 is TGTGCCAGCAGCTTCTATACAGGGGTAGATTCACCCCTCCACTTT. Variable domain in full (rest from reference TRBV7-9 and TRBJ1-6): DTGVSQNPRHKITKRGQNVTFRCDPISEHNRLYWYRQTLGQGPEFLTYFQNEAQLEKSRLLSDRFSAERPKGSFSTLEIQRTEQGDSAMYLCASSFYTGVDSPLHFGNGTRLTVT.

J is TRBJ2-7 and V is TRBV10-2; 11 nucleotides align to TRBD2. There are 14 residues in the CDR3. The V segment lost 5 bases and the J segment 4 bases; nucleotides outside the gene matches: 4. The germline V gene has CDR1 WSHSY and CDR2 SAAADI. This CDR3 reads CASSSTSGAYEQYF. The CDR3 coding sequence is TGCGCCAGCAGTTCGACTAGCGGGGCGTACGAGCAGTACTTC.

This clone showed up just once. J is TRBJ1-1 and V is TRBV14, with D unclear. CDR1 and CDR2 (germline): SGHDN, FVKESK. Trimming took 1 base from V and 2 from J, leaving 11 bases between them. CDR3 length: 15 amino acids. The CDR3 reads CASSQGSGPNTEAFF. In nucleotides, the CDR3 is TGTGCCAGCAGCCAAGGCTCAGGACCAAACACTGAAGCTTTCTTT.

The chain employs TRBV15 and TRBJ2-2; TRBD1 matches at 8 bases. V lost 4 bases and J lost 6; bases outside the gene matches: 1. Germline lookup yields CDR1 LNHNV and CDR2 YYDKDF (reference sequence). The CDR3 consists of 13 residues. The CDR3 nucleotides read TGTGCCACCAGCATACAGGGGGCCGGGGAGCTGTTTTTT. This sequence encodes CATSIQGAGELFF.

This chain joins TRBV7-2 and TRBJ1-2; no reliable D call. CDR1 SGHTA and CDR2 FQGNSA come from the germline V gene. V lost 4 bases and J lost 8, with 20 bases in between. CDR3 size: 15 residues. CDR3 in amino acids: CASSSWKPGRRGYTF. In DNA form, the CDR3 reads TGTGCCAGCAGCTCCTGGAAACCGGGAAGAAGAGGCTACACCTTC.

The J gene is TRBJ1-1, the V gene TRBV5-1; a weak D match, TRBD1 (5 bases). This CDR3 spans 14 amino acids. The germline CDR1 and CDR2 sequences are SGHRS and YFSETQ. Trimming shortened V by 0 bases and J by 5 bases, and 11 bases separated the two germline ends. The CDR3 nucleotides read TGCGCCAGCAGCTTGGTTGGGGGATGGACTGAAGCTTTCTTT. Encoded protein: CASSLVGGWTEAFF.

This rearrangement joins TRBV19 to TRBJ1-2; perhaps TRBD1 as D (5 bases). Deletions cut 7 bases from V and 0 bases from J, with 15 bases between. Germline V gives CDR1 LNHDA, CDR2 SQIVND (reference sequence). The CDR3 is 15 residues long. The CDR3 DNA follows: TGTGCCAGTAATCGGGTAGGGACTTCTAACTATGGCTACACCTTC. Its protein is CASNRVGTSNYGYTF.

The J gene is TRBJ1-1, the V gene TRBV6-1; 8 nucleotides match TRBD1. The germline gives CDR1 MNHNS, CDR2 SASEGT. The V gene end was trimmed by 6 bases and the J gene end by 0 bases; junction bases not matched to a gene: 0. The CDR3 is 13 amino acids. The CDR3 protein is CASRDRVNTEAFF. The CDR3 DNA reads as TGTGCCAGCAGGGACAGGGTGAACACTGAAGCTTTCTTT.

The rearrangement links TRBV6-1 to TRBJ1-2, with TRBD1 matching 7 bases. The junction had 15 bases not matched to a gene; V was cut back by 2 bases and J by 0 bases. The CDR3 spans 19 residues. CDR1 is MNHNS, CDR2 SASEGT, per germline. The CDR3 reads CASSENSAAGGSANYGYTF. Written as DNA, the CDR3 is TGTGCCAGCAGTGAAAATAGTGCGGCAGGGGGTTCAGCTAACTATGGCTACACCTTC.

This clone was found once. The chain has TRBV6-5 and TRBJ1-1; D may be TRBD1 (5 bases). The CDR3 length is 13 residues. Germline V lookup: CDR1 MNHEY, CDR2 SVGAGI. V was trimmed by 6 bases and J by 6 bases, leaving 14 bases between them. CDR3 amino acids: CASSQGWIAEAFF. The CDR3 DNA follows: TGTGCCAGCAGCCAGGGTTGGATAGCTGAAGCTTTCTTT.

The chain recombines TRBV6-6 with TRBJ2-1; possible D gene TRBD2, 5 bases. Trimming cost V 7 bases and J 14 bases, with 21 bases left between them. This CDR3 contains 13 residues. The germline V gene encodes CDR1 MNHNY and CDR2 SVGAGI (reference sequence). The CDR3: CASKKPGLGVEFF. CDR3 sequence (DNA): TGTGCCAGCAAAAAGCCCGGACTCGGGGTGGAGTTCTTC.

The chain employs TRBV28 and TRBJ1-3; D might be TRBD1 (5 bases). V was trimmed by 8 bases and J by 0 bases, leaving 14 bases between them. The CDR3 contains 15 residues. CDR1 is MDHEN, CDR2 SYDVKM, per germline. DNA of the CDR3: TGTGCCAGCGGGGCAGGAGGGCGCTCTGGAAACACCATATATTTT. It specifies CASGAGGRSGNTIYF. Variable domain in full (rest from reference TRBV28 and TRBJ1-3): DVKVTQSSRYLVKRTGEKVFLECVQDMDHENMFWYRQDPGLGLRLIYFSYDVKMKEKGDIPEGYSVSREKKERFSLILESASTNQTSMYLCASGAGGRSGNTIYFGEGSWLTVV.

The V call is TRBV9, the J call TRBJ2-3; D is possibly TRBD2 (5 bases). V lost 6 bases to trimming and J lost 0 bases, with 11 bases between them. This CDR3 comprises 14 residues. The V gene's germline CDR1 is SGDLS and CDR2 YYNGEE. In DNA, the CDR3 is TGTGCCAGCACACGTGCGGGCAGCACAGATACGCAGTATTTT. This codes for CASTRAGSTDTQYF.

V and J are TRBV18 and TRBJ2-3; possible D gene TRBD2, 6 bases. The germline V and J ends were trimmed by 2 bases and 1 base, with 7 bases remaining between them. The CDR3 runs to 14 residues. Germline V gives CDR1 KGHSH, CDR2 LQKENI. This chain's CDR3 is CASSPTGGTDTQYF. In DNA, the CDR3 is TGTGCCAGCTCACCAACGGGGGGCACAGATACGCAGTATTTT.

This clone occurred once. The V and J genes are TRBV11-3 and TRBJ2-2, with D possibly matching TRBD1 (6 bases). V was shortened by 5 bases and J by 7 bases, with 17 bases between the two germline ends. CDR1 and CDR2 (germline): SGHNT, YENEEA. This CDR3 has 15 residues. CDR3 region: CASSPLTGPIGELFF. CDR3 in DNA: TGTGCCAGCAGCCCCTTGACAGGTCCAATCGGGGAGCTGTTTTTT.

This chain links TRBV14 with TRBJ2-5; TRBD1 might be the D (5 bases). Trimming took off 3 bases at V and 5 bases at J, with 13 bases between the two ends. This CDR3 has 14 residues. CDR1 is SGHDN and CDR2 is FVKESK in the germline V gene. CDR3 in DNA: TGTGCCAGCAGCCAGGCCCAAAAGGGGGAGACCCAGTACTTC. Protein sequence: CASSQAQKGETQYF.

V and J are TRBV5-1 and TRBJ2-3; TRBD2 is a possible D gene (5 bases). This CDR3 has 14 amino acids. V was cut by 0 bases and J by 3 bases, with 8 bases left in between. The germline CDR1 and CDR2 sequences are SGHRS and YFSETQ. This CDR3 reads CASSLGLATDTQYF. CDR3 coding DNA: TGCGCCAGCAGCTTGGGGTTAGCGACAGATACGCAGTATTTT.

V and J are TRBV7-9 and TRBJ2-1, with 14 bases aligning to TRBD2. Germline CDR1 reads SEHNR; CDR2 reads FQNEAQ (reference sequence). The V segment lost 5 bases and the J segment 4 bases; nucleotides outside the gene matches: 4. The CDR3 has 16 amino acids. The CDR3 nucleotides read TGTGCCAGCAGCGTGACTAGCGGGGGGGATTACAATGAGCAGTTCTTC. Translated, it gives CASSVTSGGDYNEQFF. The full variable domain, completed using reference TRBV7-9 and TRBJ2-1, is DTGVSQNPRHKITKRGQNVTFRCDPISEHNRLYWYRQTLGQGPEFLTYFQNEAQLEKSRLLSDRFSAERPKGSFSTLEIQRTEQGDSAMYLCASSVTSGGDYNEQFFGPGTRLTVL.

The chain joins TRBV28 to TRBJ2-7, with 9 positions matching TRBD1. J was trimmed by 6 bases and V by 7 bases; bases with no gene match: 13. The CDR3 runs 15 residues. Germline lookup yields CDR1 MDHEN and CDR2 SYDVKM. The CDR3 protein is CASIPSLGQGGEQYF. CDR3 nucleotides: TGTGCCAGCATCCCTTCTCTGGGACAGGGAGGCGAGCAGTACTTC.

The chain recombines TRBV28 with TRBJ1-2, with D possibly TRBD1 on 5 matching bases. Deletions cut 4 bases from V and 4 bases from J, with 19 bases between. This CDR3 has 16 amino acids. In germline, CDR1 is MDHEN, CDR2 SYDVKM. CDR3 sequence reads: CASSSVPGQGFYGYTF. The CDR3 DNA reads as TGTGCCAGCAGTTCCGTCCCTGGGCAGGGTTTCTATGGCTACACCTTC.

The J gene is TRBJ2-2, the V gene TRBV6-1; the D gene is possibly TRBD1 (6 bases). The germline V gene encodes CDR1 MNHNS and CDR2 SASEGT. There are 13 residues in the CDR3. The V gene lost 6 bases and the J gene lost 5 bases, with 10 bases spanning the gap. CDR3: CASRDTGTGELFF. CDR3 nucleotide sequence: TGTGCCAGCAGAGATACAGGGACCGGGGAGCTGTTTTTT.

The chain employs TRBV6-4 and TRBJ1-6; no clear D. The CDR3 length is 14 residues. Germline values: CDR1 MRHNA, CDR2 SNTAGT. Trimming cost V 4 bases and J 6 bases, with 10 bases left between them. The CDR3 DNA sequence: TGTGCCAGCAGTGCGATTGCCCCTAATTCACCCCTCCACTTT. Translated, it gives CASSAIAPNSPLHF.

This clone appeared a single time. This rearrangement joins TRBV14 to TRBJ1-1; D is unclear. V was trimmed by 0 bases and J by 2 bases, leaving 7 bases between them. This CDR3 contains 14 residues. CDR1 SGHDN and CDR2 FVKESK come from the germline V gene. The CDR3 sequence: CASSQDLGNTEAFF. The CDR3 coding sequence is TGTGCCAGCAGCCAAGATTTAGGAAACACTGAAGCTTTCTTT.

V is TRBV5-1 and J is TRBJ2-2; 9 nucleotides agree with TRBD1. CDR1 is SGHRS and CDR2 is YFSETQ in the germline V gene. The CDR3 length is 16 residues. J was trimmed by 1 base and V by 3 bases; bases with no gene match: 4. This chain's CDR3 is CASSWGTGKNTGELFF. The CDR3 coding sequence is TGCGCCAGCAGCTGGGGGACAGGGAAGAACACCGGGGAGCTGTTTTTT.